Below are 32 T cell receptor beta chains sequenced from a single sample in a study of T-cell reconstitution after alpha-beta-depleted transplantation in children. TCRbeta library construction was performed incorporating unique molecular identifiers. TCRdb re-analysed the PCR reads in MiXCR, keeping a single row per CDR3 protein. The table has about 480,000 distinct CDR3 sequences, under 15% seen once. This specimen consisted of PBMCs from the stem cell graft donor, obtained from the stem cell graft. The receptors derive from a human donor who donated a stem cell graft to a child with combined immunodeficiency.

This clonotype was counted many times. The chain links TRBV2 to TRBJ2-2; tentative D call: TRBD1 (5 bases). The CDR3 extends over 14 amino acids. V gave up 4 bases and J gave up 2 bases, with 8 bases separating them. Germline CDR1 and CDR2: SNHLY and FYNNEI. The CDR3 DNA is TGTGCCAGCAGTGTAGACAGCAACACCGGGGAGCTGTTTTTT. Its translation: CASSVDSNTGELFF. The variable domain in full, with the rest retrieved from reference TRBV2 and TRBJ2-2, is EPEVTQTPSHQVTQMGQEVILRCVPISNHLYFYWYRQILGQKVEFLVSFYNNEISEKSEIFDDQFSVERPDGSNFTLKIRSTKLEDSAMYFCASSVDSNTGELFFGEGSRLTVL.

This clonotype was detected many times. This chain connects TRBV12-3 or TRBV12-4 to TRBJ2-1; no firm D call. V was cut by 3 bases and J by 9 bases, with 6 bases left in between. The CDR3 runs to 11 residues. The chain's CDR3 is CASSFGIEQFF. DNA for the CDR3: TGTGCCAGCAGTTTCGGAATTGAGCAGTTCTTC.

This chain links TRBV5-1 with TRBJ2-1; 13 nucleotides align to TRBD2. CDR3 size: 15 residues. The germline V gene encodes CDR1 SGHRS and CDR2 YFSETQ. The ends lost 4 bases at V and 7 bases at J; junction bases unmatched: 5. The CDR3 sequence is CASSVGLAGVNEQFF. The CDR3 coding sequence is TGCGCCAGCAGCGTCGGACTAGCGGGAGTTAATGAGCAGTTCTTC.

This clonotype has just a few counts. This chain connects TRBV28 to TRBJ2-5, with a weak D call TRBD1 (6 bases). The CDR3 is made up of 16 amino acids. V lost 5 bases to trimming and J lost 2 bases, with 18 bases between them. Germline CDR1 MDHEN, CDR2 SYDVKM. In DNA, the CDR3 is TGTGCCAGCAGTCCAGCCCAGGGGTGGGGGCAAGAGACCCAGTACTTC. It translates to CASSPAQGWGQETQYF.

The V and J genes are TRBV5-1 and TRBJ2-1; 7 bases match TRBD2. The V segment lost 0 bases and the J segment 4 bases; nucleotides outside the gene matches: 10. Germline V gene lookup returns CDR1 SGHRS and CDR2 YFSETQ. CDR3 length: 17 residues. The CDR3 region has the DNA TGCGCCAGCAGCTTGGTAGCTAGCGGTAGTGGGTACAATGAGCAGTTCTTC. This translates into CASSLVASGSGYNEQFF. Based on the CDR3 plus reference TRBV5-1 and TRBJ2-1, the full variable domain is KAGVTQTPRYLIKTRGQQVTLSCSPISGHRSVSWYQQTPGQGLQFLFEYFSETQRNKGNFPGRFSGRQFSNSRSEMNVSTLELGDSALYLCASSLVASGSGYNEQFFGPGTRLTVL.

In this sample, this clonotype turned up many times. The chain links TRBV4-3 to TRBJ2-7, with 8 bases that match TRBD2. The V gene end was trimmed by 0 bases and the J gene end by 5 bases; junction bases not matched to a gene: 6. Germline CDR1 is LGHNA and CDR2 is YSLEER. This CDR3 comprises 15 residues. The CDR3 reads CASSQDRAGGDEQYF. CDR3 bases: TGCGCCAGCAGCCAAGATCGGGCGGGAGGCGACGAGCAGTACTTC.

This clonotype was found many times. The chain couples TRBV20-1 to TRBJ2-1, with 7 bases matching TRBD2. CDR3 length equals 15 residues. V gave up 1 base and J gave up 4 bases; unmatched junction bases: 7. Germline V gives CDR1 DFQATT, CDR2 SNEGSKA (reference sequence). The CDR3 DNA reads TGCAGTGCTAGAGGGTCTGGCGGGGGTTACAATGAGCAGTTCTTC. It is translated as CSARGSGGGYNEQFF.

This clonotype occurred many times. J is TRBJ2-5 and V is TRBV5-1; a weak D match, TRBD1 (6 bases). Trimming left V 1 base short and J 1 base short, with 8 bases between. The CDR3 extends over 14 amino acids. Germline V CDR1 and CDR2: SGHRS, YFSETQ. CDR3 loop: CASSLMDSQETQYF. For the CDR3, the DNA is TGCGCCAGCAGCTTGATGGACAGCCAAGAGACCCAGTACTTC. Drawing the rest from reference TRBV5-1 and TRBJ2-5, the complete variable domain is KAGVTQTPRYLIKTRGQQVTLSCSPISGHRSVSWYQQTPGQGLQFLFEYFSETQRNKGNFPGRFSGRQFSNSRSEMNVSTLELGDSALYLCASSLMDSQETQYFGPGTRLLVL.

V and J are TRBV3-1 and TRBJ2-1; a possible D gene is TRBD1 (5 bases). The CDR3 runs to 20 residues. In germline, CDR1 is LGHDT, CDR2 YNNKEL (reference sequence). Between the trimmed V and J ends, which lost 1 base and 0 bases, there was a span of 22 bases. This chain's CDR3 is CASSQAQGSSVMSSYNEQFF. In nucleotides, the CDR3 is TGTGCCAGCAGCCAAGCCCAGGGATCGTCGGTTATGAGCTCCTACAATGAGCAGTTCTTC.

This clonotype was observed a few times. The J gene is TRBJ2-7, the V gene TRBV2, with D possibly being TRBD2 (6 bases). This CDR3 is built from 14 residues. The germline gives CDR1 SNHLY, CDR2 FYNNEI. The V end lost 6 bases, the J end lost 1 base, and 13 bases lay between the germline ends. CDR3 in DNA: TGTGCCAGCAGCCGGGACTCCAGGTCCTACGAGCAGTACTTC. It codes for CASSRDSRSYEQYF. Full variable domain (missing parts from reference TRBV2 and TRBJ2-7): EPEVTQTPSHQVTQMGQEVILRCVPISNHLYFYWYRQILGQKVEFLVSFYNNEISEKSEIFDDQFSVERPDGSNFTLKIRSTKLEDSAMYFCASSRDSRSYEQYFGPGTRLTVT.

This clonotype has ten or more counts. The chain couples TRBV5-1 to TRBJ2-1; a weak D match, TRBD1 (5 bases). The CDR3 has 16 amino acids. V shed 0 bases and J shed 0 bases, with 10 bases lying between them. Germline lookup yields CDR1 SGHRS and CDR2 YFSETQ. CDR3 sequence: CASSLEGARSYNEQFF. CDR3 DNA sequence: TGCGCCAGCAGCTTGGAAGGGGCCCGCTCCTACAATGAGCAGTTCTTC.

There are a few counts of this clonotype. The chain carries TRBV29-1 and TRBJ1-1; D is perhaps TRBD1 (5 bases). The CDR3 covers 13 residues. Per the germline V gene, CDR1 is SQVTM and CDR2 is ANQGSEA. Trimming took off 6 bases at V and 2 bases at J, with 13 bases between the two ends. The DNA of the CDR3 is TGCAGCGTATCCGGGACCCTTAACACTGAAGCTTTCTTT. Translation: CSVSGTLNTEAFF. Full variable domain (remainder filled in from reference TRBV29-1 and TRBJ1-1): SAVISQKPSRDICQRGTSLTIQCQVDSQVTMMFWYRQQPGQSLTLIATANQGSEATYESGFVIDKFPISRPNLTFSTLTVSNMSPEDSSIYLCSVSGTLNTEAFFGQGTRLTVV.

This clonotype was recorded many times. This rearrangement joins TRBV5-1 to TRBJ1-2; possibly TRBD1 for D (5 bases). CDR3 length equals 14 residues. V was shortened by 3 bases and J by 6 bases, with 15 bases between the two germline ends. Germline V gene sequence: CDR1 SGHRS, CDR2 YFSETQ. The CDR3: CASSSPGGANGYTF. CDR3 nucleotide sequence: TGCGCCAGCAGCTCCCCGGGGGGTGCGAATGGCTACACCTTC.

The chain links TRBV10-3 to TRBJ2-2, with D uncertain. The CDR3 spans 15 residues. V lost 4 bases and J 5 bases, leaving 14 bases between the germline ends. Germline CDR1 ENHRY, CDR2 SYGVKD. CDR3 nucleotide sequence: TGTGCCATCAGTGGTTCTGGGTCCCTAACCGGGGAGCTGTTTTTT. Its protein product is CAISGSGSLTGELFF.

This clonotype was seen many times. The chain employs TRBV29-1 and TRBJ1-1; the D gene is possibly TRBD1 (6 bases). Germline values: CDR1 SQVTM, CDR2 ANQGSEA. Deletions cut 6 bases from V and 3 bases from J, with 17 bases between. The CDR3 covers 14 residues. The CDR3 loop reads CSVENRGVYTEAFF. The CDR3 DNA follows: TGCAGCGTCGAAAATAGGGGGGTGTACACTGAAGCTTTCTTT.

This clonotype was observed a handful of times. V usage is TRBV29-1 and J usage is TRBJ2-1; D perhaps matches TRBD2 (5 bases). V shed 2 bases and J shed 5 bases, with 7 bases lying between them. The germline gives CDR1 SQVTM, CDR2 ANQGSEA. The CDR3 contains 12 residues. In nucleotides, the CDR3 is TGCAGCGTTGAAAACGGGGACAATGAGCAGTTCTTC. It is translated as CSVENGDNEQFF.

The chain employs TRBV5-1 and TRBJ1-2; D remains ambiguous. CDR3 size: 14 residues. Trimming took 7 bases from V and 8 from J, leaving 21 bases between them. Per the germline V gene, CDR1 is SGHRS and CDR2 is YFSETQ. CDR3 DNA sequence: TGCGCCAGCGGTTTCCGGACGGAGGCGGAGGGCTACACCTTC. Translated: CASGFRTEAEGYTF.

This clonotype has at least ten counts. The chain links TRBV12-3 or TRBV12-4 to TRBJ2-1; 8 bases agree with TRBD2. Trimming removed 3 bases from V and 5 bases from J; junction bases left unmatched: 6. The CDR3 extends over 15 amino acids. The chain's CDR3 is CASSFGSGANNEQFF. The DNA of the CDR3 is TGTGCCAGCAGTTTCGGTAGCGGGGCAAACAATGAGCAGTTCTTC.

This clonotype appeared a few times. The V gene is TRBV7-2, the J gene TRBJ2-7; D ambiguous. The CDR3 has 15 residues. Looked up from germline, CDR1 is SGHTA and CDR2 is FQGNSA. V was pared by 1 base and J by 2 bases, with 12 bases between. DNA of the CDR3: TGTGCCAGCAGCTTAGAATCGGCCCTGCCCTACGAGCAGTACTTC. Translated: CASSLESALPYEQYF.

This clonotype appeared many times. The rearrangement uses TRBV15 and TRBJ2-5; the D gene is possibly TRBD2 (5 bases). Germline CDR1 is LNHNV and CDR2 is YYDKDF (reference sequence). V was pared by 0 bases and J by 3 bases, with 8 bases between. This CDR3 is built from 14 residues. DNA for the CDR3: TGTGCCACCAGCAGAGATTCGAGGGAAGAGACCCAGTACTTC. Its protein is CATSRDSREETQYF.

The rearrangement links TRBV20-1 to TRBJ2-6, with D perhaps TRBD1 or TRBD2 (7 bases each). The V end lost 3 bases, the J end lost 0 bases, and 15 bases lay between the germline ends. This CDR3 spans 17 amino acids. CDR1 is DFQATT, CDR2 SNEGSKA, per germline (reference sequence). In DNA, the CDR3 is TGCAGTGCTAGGGGGGGGACAGTTGTCTCTGGGGCCAACGTCCTGACTTTC. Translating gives CSARGGTVVSGANVLTF.

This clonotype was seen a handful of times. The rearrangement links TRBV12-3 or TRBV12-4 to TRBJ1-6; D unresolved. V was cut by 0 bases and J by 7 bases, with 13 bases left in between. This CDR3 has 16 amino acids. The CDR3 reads CASSLAPAGGNSPLHF. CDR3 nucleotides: TGTGCCAGCAGTTTAGCCCCCGCAGGCGGGAATTCACCCCTCCACTTT.

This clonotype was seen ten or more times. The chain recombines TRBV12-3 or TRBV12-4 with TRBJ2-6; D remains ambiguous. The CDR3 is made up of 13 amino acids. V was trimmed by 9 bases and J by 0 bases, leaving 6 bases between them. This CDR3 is CASFSSGANVLTF. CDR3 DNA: TGTGCCAGTTTTTCCTCTGGGGCCAACGTCCTGACTTTC.

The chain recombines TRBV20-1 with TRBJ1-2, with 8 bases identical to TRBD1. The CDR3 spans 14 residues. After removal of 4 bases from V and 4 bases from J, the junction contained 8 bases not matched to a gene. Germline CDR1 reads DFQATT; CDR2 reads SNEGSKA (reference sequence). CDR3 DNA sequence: TGCAGTGCTATGGGGGGACAGGAGAGCTATGGCTACACCTTC. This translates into CSAMGGQESYGYTF.

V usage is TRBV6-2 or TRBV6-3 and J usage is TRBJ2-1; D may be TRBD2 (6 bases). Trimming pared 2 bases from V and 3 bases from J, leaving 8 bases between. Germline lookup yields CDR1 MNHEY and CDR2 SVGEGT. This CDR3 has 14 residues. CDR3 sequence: CASSYGGNYNEQFF. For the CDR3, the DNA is TGTGCCAGCAGTTACGGCGGGAACTACAATGAGCAGTTCTTC.

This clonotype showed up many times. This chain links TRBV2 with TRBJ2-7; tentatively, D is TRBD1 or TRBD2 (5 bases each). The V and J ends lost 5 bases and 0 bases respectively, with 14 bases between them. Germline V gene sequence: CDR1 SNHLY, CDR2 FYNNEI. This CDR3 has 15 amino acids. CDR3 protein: CASSPGAIFSYEQYF. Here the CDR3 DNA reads TGTGCCAGCAGTCCCGGGGCGATCTTCTCCTACGAGCAGTACTTC.

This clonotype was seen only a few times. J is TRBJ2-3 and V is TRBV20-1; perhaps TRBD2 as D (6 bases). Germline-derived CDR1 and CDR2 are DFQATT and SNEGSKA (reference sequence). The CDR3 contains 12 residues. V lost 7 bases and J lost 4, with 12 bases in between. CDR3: CSGASASDTQYF. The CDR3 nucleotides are TGCAGTGGCGCTAGCGCTTCAGATACGCAGTATTTT.

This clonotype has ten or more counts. In DNA, the CDR3 is TGCGCCAGCAGCTCGGGGGCCATGAACACTGAAGCTTTCTTT. Amino acids: CASSSGAMNTEAFF. The chain uses TRBV5-1 and TRBJ1-1, with D tentatively TRBD1 (6 bases). The CDR3 covers 14 residues. V was pared by 3 bases and J by 0 bases, with 9 bases between. Per the germline V gene, CDR1 is SGHRS and CDR2 is YFSETQ.

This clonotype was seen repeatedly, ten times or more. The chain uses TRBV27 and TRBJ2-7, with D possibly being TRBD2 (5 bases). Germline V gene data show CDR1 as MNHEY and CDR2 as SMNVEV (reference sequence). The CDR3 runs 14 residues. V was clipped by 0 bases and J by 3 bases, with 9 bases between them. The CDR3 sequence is CASSLSYGNYEQYF. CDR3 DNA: TGTGCCAGCAGTTTATCGTACGGGAACTACGAGCAGTACTTC.

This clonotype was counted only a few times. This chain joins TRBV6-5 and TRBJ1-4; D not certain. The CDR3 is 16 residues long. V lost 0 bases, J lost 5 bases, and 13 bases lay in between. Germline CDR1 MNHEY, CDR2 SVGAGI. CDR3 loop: CASSYSERRGNEKLFF. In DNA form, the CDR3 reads TGTGCCAGCAGTTACTCTGAGAGGAGAGGCAATGAAAAACTGTTTTTT.

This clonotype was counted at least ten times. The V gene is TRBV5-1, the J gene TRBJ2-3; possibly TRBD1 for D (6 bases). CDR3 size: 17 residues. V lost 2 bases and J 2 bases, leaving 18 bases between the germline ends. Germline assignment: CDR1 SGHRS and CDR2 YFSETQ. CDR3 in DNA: TGCGCCAGCAGCTTCAGGGGCCACCCCGATTACACAGATACGCAGTATTTT. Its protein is CASSFRGHPDYTDTQYF.

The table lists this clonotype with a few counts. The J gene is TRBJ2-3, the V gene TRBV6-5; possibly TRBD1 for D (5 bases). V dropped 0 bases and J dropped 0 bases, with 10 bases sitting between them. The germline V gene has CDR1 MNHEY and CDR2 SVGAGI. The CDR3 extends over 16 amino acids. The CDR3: CASSYSPGQSTDTQYF. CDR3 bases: TGTGCCAGCAGTTACTCTCCCGGACAAAGCACAGATACGCAGTATTTT.